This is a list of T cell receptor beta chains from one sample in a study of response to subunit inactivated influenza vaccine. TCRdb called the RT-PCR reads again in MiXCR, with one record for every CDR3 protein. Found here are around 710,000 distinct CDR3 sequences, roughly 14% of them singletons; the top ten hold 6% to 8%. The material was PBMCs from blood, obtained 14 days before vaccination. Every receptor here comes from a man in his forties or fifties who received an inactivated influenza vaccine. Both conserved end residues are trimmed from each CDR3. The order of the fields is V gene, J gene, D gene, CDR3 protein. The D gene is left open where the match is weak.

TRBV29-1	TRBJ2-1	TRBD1	SVERDRGPNEQF
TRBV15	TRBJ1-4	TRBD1	ATQDRERLDEKLF
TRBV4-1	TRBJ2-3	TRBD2	ASSPSKLARTDTQY
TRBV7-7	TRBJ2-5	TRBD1	ASSSGQGNQETQY
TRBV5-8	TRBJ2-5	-	ASSLGLVDKETQY
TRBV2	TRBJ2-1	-	ASSETTTYNEQF
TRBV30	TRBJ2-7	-	ACNPTSGTGTYEQY
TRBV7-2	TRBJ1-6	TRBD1	ASSSDRGKTLH
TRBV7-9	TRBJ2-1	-	ASIKSRERAYNEQF
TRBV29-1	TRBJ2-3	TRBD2	SVESLAEVTDTQY
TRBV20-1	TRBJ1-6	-	SARNQWASPLH
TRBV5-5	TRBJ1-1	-	ASSLDIPHELTEAF
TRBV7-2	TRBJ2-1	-	ASSFYPSILNEQF
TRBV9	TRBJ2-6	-	ASSVGQSSGANVLT
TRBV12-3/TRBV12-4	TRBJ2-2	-	ASSAGHSDTGELF
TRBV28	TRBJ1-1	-	ASSFPATGFTEAF
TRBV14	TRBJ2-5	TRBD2	ASSRGKGLAVETQY